Each of the 25 T cell receptor beta chains below was sequenced from the same sample in a study of cytomegalovirus exposure and HLA in healthy donors. The PCR was carried out with 60 Vbeta primers and 13 Jbeta primers. Only in-frame clones appear in the TCRdb table, and some are missing; sequencing was by immunoSEQ multiplex PCR. This sample has roughly 63,000 clones; approximately 71% occur once, and the top ten carry approximately 20%. Sequences were obtained from PBMCs. Receptor source: a woman aged 40 to 50 in good health and CMV-seropositive.

The chain uses TRBV30 and TRBJ1-1; the D is unclear. Germline CDR1 reads GTSNPN; CDR2 reads SVGIG (reference sequence). V lost 3 bases and J lost 7, with 12 bases in between. CDR3 length equals 12 residues. The CDR3 region has the DNA TGTGCCTGGAGCCCCGCGAGGATTGAAGCTTTCTTT. Protein product: CAWSPARIEAFF.

The gene calls are TRBV13 and TRBJ2-7, with 9 bases fitting TRBD2. V trimming: 5 bases; J trimming: 1 base; junction bases outside the gene matches: 3. This CDR3 comprises 14 residues. CDR1 is PRHDT and CDR2 is FYEKMQ in the germline V gene (reference sequence). The CDR3 DNA is TGTGCCAGCAGCGCTAGCGGGGAGTCCTACGAGCAGTACTTC. Amino acids: CASSASGESYEQYF.

The V and J genes are TRBV11-3 and TRBJ2-7; 8 positions match TRBD1. From germline, CDR1 is SGHNT and CDR2 YENEEA. Losses at the gene ends were 4 bases for V and 6 bases for J; bases not matched to a gene: 8. The CDR3 is 14 amino acids. The CDR3 region has the DNA TGTGCCAGCAGCTCCGGACAGGGTGCCCGCGAGCAGTACTTC. Its protein product is CASSSGQGAREQYF.

About this clone itself: An end of the junction differs from the germline gene, which may be a read error. The chain recombines TRBV7-9 with TRBJ1-4, with D uncertain. CDR3 length: 12 amino acids. Germline loops: CDR1 SEHNR, CDR2 FQNEAQ (reference sequence). This chain's CDR3 is CSSSPGVEKLFF. The CDR3 DNA reads as TGTTCCAGCAGCCCCGGGGTTGAAAAACTGTTTTTT.

The chain links TRBV27 to TRBJ1-1, with 9 bases matching TRBD1. The CDR3 has 15 residues. The germline gives CDR1 MNHEY, CDR2 SMNVEV (reference sequence). J was trimmed by 10 bases and V by 8 bases; bases with no gene match: 17. The CDR3 region has the DNA TGTGCCAGCCACGGGGGGGGGACAGGGTCCCAAGCAGCTTTCTTT. Protein: CASHGGGTGSQAAFF.

The chain combines TRBV6-1 with TRBJ1-2, with unresolved D. The CDR3 loop spans 14 amino acids. CDR1 and CDR2 from the germline V gene are MNHNS and SASEGT. Trimming stripped 7 bases from V and 4 bases from J, with 16 bases between. The CDR3 DNA follows: TGTGCCAGCACCAGAGGGTATTTGAGCTATGGCTACACCTTC. Protein sequence: CASTRGYLSYGYTF.

In nucleotides, the CDR3 is TGTGCCAGCAGTTACTCCGTGACAAATGAAGCTTTCTTT. Translated: CASSYSVTNEAFF. The V call is TRBV6-5, the J call TRBJ1-1, with D unresolved. Between the trimmed V and J ends, which lost 0 bases and 7 bases, there was a span of 9 bases. This CDR3 has 13 residues. Germline V gene lookup returns CDR1 MNHEY and CDR2 SVGAGI.

A few counts support this clone. J is TRBJ2-3 and V is TRBV5-6; TRBD2 aligns across 8 bases. The ends lost 1 base at V and 6 bases at J; junction bases unmatched: 4. The CDR3 loop spans 14 amino acids. Per germline, CDR1 SGHDT and CDR2 YYEEEE. CDR3 DNA sequence: TGTGCCAGCAGCTTGCGGGGGGGGCGGGATACGCAGTATTTT. This encodes CASSLRGGRDTQYF.

The DNA for the CDR3 is TGTGCCAGCAGCTTAACCGGGACGGGAGCGACAACCTACGAGCAGTACTTC. Protein sequence: CASSLTGTGATTYEQYF. The chain links TRBV7-3 to TRBJ2-7, with a tentative D call TRBD2 (6 bases). The CDR3 covers 17 residues. Germline-derived CDR1 and CDR2 are SGHTA and FQGTGA. Trimming stripped 0 bases from V and 2 bases from J, with 17 bases between.

The V and J genes are TRBV6-5 and TRBJ1-1, with 8 nucleotides matching TRBD1. CDR3 length: 14 amino acids. V lost 5 bases to trimming and J lost 1 base; unmatched junction nucleotides: 3. Germline loops: CDR1 MNHEY, CDR2 SVGAGI. The CDR3 sequence: CASSRTGTNTEAFF. The CDR3, as DNA: TGTGCCAGCAGTCGGACAGGGACGAACACTGAAGCTTTCTTT.

This clone turned up a few times. The V and J genes are TRBV4-1 and TRBJ2-7; maybe TRBD1 (7 bases). V was clipped by 3 bases and J by 2 bases, with 14 bases between them. This CDR3 region has 15 residues. Germline V gene data show CDR1 as MGHRA and CDR2 as YSYEKL. CDR3 in amino acids: CASSHRGTETYEQYF. DNA for the CDR3: TGCGCCAGCAGCCACCGGGGGACAGAAACCTACGAGCAGTACTTC.

The V and J genes are TRBV10-2 and TRBJ2-2, with D hard to call. The CDR3 spans 14 residues. Germline-derived CDR1 and CDR2 are WSHSY and SAAADI. Trimming left V 2 bases short and J 0 bases short, with 4 bases between. DNA of the CDR3: TGCGCCAGCAGTGAGAACTCGAACACCGGGGAGCTGTTTTTT. Amino acid sequence: CASSENSNTGELFF.

The V and J genes are TRBV7-8 and TRBJ1-1; 9 nucleotides line up with TRBD1. Germline CDR1 reads SGHVS; CDR2 reads FQNEAQ. With 5 bases clipped from V and 7 bases from J, the junction kept 5 bases outside the gene matches. The CDR3 covers 13 residues. The CDR3 nucleotides read TGTGCCAGCAGCCTTAGACAGGGGGTTGAAGCTTTCTTT. This gives the protein CASSLRQGVEAFF.

The genes are TRBV5-6 and TRBJ2-7, with TRBD1 identical over 8 bases. This CDR3 comprises 14 residues. CDR1 and CDR2 (germline): SGHDT, YYEEEE. V gave up 4 bases and J gave up 0 bases; unmatched junction bases: 3. CDR3 sequence reads: CASSLGQGSYEQYF. The CDR3, as DNA: TGTGCCAGCAGCCTTGGACAGGGCTCCTACGAGCAGTACTTC.

Regarding this clone: In the same sample, other DNA sequences code for this CDR3. The chain uses TRBV29-1 and TRBJ2-2; 12 bases align to TRBD2. CDR3 length equals 17 residues. Germline V CDR1 and CDR2: SQVTM, ANQGSEA. J gave up 11 bases and V 3 bases, and 16 bases lay outside the gene matches. CDR3 sequence (DNA): TGCAGCGTTGAGAAGGGGCTAGCGGGGGGGCCCGTCGGCGAGCTGTTTTTT. Translation: CSVEKGLAGGPVGELFF.

V and J are TRBV5-1 and TRBJ2-7, with D possibly matching TRBD1 (6 bases). Germline V gene sequence: CDR1 SGHRS, CDR2 YFSETQ. The V end lost 1 base, the J end lost 3 bases, and 8 bases lay between the germline ends. The CDR3 extends over 13 amino acids. The CDR3 DNA sequence: TGCGCCAGCAGCTTGAGGACAGACTACGAGCAGTACTTC. It encodes CASSLRTDYEQYF. The whole variable domain, remainder taken from reference TRBV5-1 and TRBJ2-7, is KAGVTQTPRYLIKTRGQQVTLSCSPISGHRSVSWYQQTPGQGLQFLFEYFSETQRNKGNFPGRFSGRQFSNSRSEMNVSTLELGDSALYLCASSLRTDYEQYFGPGTRLTVT.

This clone has only a few counts. V gene TRBV14 combines with J gene TRBJ1-2, with unresolved D. This CDR3 contains 13 residues. V was clipped by 0 bases and J by 5 bases, with 7 bases between them. Germline V CDR1 and CDR2: SGHDN, FVKESK. The CDR3 protein is CASSQDLEYGYTF. The CDR3 DNA reads as TGTGCCAGCAGCCAAGATCTCGAGTATGGCTACACCTTC.

The V call is TRBV6-6, the J call TRBJ1-1; 9 nucleotides line up with TRBD1. Germline CDR1 MNHNY, CDR2 SVGAGI (reference sequence). CDR3 length: 16 residues. Trimming cost V 5 bases and J 1 base; bases outside gene matches: 8. The CDR3 region has the DNA TGTGCCAGCAGTAAGGCCGGGACAGGGCGGAACACTGAAGCTTTCTTT. Amino acids: CASSKAGTGRNTEAFF.

The chain carries TRBV29-1 and TRBJ2-7, with 7 positions matching TRBD1. V shed 0 bases and J 0 bases; nucleotides not matched to a gene: 14. Germline V CDR1 and CDR2: SQVTM, ANQGSEA. The length of the CDR3 is 18 residues. The CDR3 reads CSVEELRVGQDSSYEQYF. Here the CDR3 DNA reads TGCAGCGTTGAAGAGCTAAGGGTCGGACAGGATAGCTCCTACGAGCAGTACTTC.

In this sample, this clone turned up many times. The J gene is TRBJ2-2, the V gene TRBV7-7; 9 bases align to TRBD1. Losses at the gene ends were 5 bases for V and 6 bases for J; bases not matched to a gene: 10. The length of the CDR3 is 16 residues. CDR1 SSHAT and CDR2 FNYEAQ come from the germline V gene (reference sequence). The CDR3 region has the DNA TGTGCCAGCAGCGGGCAGCCAACAGGGGGCCCCGGGGAGCTGTTTTTT. This sequence encodes CASSGQPTGGPGELFF.

The chain has TRBV29-1 and TRBJ1-5; D is uncertain. The CDR3 runs to 13 residues. Germline CDR1 reads SQVTM; CDR2 reads ANQGSEA. Trimming removed 1 base at V and 2 bases at J, with 6 bases between. The CDR3 sequence is CSVEGTGNQPQHF. The CDR3 DNA reads TGCAGCGTTGAAGGCACAGGCAATCAGCCCCAGCATTTT.

The V call is TRBV11-2, the J call TRBJ2-7; 7 positions agree with TRBD1. The germline V gene encodes CDR1 SGHAT and CDR2 FQNNGV. Unmatched junction bases numbered 0, after V lost 0 bases and J lost 1 base. The CDR3 has 14 residues. The CDR3 is CASSLDRGSYEQYF. In nucleotides, the CDR3 is TGTGCCAGCAGCTTAGACAGGGGGTCCTACGAGCAGTACTTC. Using reference TRBV11-2 and TRBJ2-7 for the parts outside the CDR3, the full variable domain is EAGVAQSPRYKIIEKRQSVAFWCNPISGHATLYWYQQILGQGPKLLIQFQNNGVVDDSQLPKDRFSAERLKGVDSTLKIQPAKLEDSAVYLCASSLDRGSYEQYFGPGTRLTVT.

The chain has TRBV11-2 and TRBJ1-6; the match to TRBD1 covers 9 bases. In germline, CDR1 is SGHAT, CDR2 FQNNGV. J was trimmed by 10 bases and V by 5 bases; bases with no gene match: 15. CDR3 size: 17 residues. In nucleotides, the CDR3 is TGTGCCAGCAGCGCGCCCGGGACAGGGATAAGCCGGTCACCCCTCCACTTT. As protein: CASSAPGTGISRSPLHF.

The chain carries TRBV20-1 and TRBJ2-7, with TRBD2 identical over 7 bases. CDR1 is DFQATT and CDR2 is SNEGSKA in the germline V gene (reference sequence). After removal of 4 bases from V and 5 bases from J, the junction contained 2 bases not matched to a gene. CDR3 length: 11 residues. CDR3 region: CSATREDEQYF. The DNA of the CDR3 is TGCAGTGCTACCCGGGAGGACGAGCAGTACTTC.

The CDR3 DNA sequence: TGTGCCAGCTCACCGGCAGGGGCTAATGAAAAACTGTTTTTT. This translates into CASSPAGANEKLFF. The chain uses TRBV18 and TRBJ1-4; a weak D match, TRBD1 (6 bases). CDR1 and CDR2 from the germline V gene are KGHSH and LQKENI. The V and J ends lost 3 bases and 3 bases respectively, with 8 bases between them. The CDR3 has 14 amino acids.